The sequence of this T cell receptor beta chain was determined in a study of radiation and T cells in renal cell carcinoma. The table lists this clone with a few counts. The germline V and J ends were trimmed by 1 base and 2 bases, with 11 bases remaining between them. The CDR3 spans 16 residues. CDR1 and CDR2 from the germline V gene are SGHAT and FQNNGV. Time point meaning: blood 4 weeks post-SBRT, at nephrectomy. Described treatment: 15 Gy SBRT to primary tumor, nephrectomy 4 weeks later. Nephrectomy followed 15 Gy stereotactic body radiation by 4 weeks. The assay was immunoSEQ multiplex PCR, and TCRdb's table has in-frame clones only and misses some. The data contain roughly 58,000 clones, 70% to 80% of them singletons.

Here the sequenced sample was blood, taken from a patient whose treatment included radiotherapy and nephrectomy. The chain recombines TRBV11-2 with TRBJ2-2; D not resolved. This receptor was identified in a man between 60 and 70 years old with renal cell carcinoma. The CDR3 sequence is CASSLVAGSNTGELFF. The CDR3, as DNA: TGTGCCAGCAGCTTAGTCGCAGGCTCTAACACCGGGGAGCTGTTTTTT.